Presented here are 3 T cell receptor beta chains from one specimen sequenced in a study of shared clonotypes between healthy human individuals. In the naive CD8 group, cells lacked CD45RO and were positively selected for CCR7, so terminally differentiated effector memory CD45RA+ cells were left out. Assay: immunoSEQ multiplex PCR; the TCRdb copy retains only in-frame clones and omits some. This repertoire shows some 1,900,000 clones, 85% to 95% found once; its top ten account for 1% to 1.5%. The sequenced sample consisted of naive CD8+ T cells sorted from blood. The source is a man aged 18-30 years in good health.

This clone has just one count. This chain connects TRBV5-6 to TRBJ2-1, with 12 bases lining up with TRBD2. Germline loops: CDR1 SGHDT, CDR2 YYEEEE. With 5 bases clipped from V and 10 bases from J, the junction kept 10 bases outside the gene matches. The CDR3 contains 15 residues. CDR3 residues: CASRDGLAGSSEQFF. The CDR3, as DNA: TGTGCCAGCAGGGATGGACTAGCGGGGAGCTCGGAGCAGTTCTTC.

V is TRBV29-1 and J is TRBJ2-2, with D unclear. Germline CDR1 and CDR2: SQVTM and ANQGSEA. The CDR3 covers 13 residues. Trimming removed 8 bases at V and 0 bases at J, with 10 bases between. CDR3 coding DNA: TGCAGCTCCGAGTCGGCGAACACCGGGGAGCTGTTTTTT. It is translated as CSSESANTGELFF.

V is TRBV29-1 and J is TRBJ1-4; 10 bases line up with TRBD1. CDR1 is SQVTM, CDR2 ANQGSEA, per germline. CDR3 length: 14 amino acids. The V and J ends lost 4 bases and 8 bases, in that order; junction bases with no gene match: 7. In nucleotides, the CDR3 is TGCAGCGTTGGATCCGGGACAGGGGAGGAAAAACTGTTTTTT. Translated: CSVGSGTGEEKLFF.